Following are 23 T cell receptor beta chains from one sample sequenced in a study of a mutant IDH1 vaccine in newly diagnosed glioma. The data were produced by immunoSEQ multiplex PCR, yet TCRdb's version contains in-frame clones alone and is incomplete. The sample includes tens of thousands of clones, 75% of them seen just once. What these receptors recognize is not known. The time point here: week 47, end of study. The vaccine gave 300 ug of a 20-mer mutant IDH1 peptide subcutaneously per dose. Sequenced material: PBMCs, taken from a glioma patient whose treatment included an IDH1 peptide vaccine. These receptors originate from a middle-aged man with glioma.

The chain uses TRBV29-1 and TRBJ2-5; D is ambiguous. The DNA end is more similar to TRBJ2-7, so the J call may be wrong. From germline, CDR1 is SQVTM and CDR2 ANQGSEA. This CDR3 region has 12 residues. CDR3 sequence reads: CSVGTITYEQYF. The CDR3 bases are TGCAGCGTTGGGACCATTACCTACGAGCAGTACTTC.

This chain connects TRBV7-9 to TRBJ2-6; D is ambiguous. The CDR3 has 18 residues. Germline V gene sequence: CDR1 SEHNR, CDR2 FQNEAQ (reference sequence). V shed 6 bases and J shed 3 bases, with 21 bases lying between them. The CDR3 DNA reads TGTGCCAGCAGGGCTTCGGAGCCTCGCAAATTTGGGGCCAACGTCCTGACTTTC. Its translation is CASRASEPRKFGANVLTF.

V is TRBV9 and J is TRBJ2-3; D perhaps matches TRBD1 (6 bases). This CDR3 is 14 amino acids long. The germline V gene has CDR1 SGDLS and CDR2 YYNGEE. With 3 bases removed from V and 2 bases from J, the gap between germline ends came to 10 bases. CDR3 nucleotide sequence: TGTGCCAGCAGCGAACGGGACACCACAGATACGCAGTATTTT. Its protein product is CASSERDTTDTQYF.

This clone was counted only a few times. The chain's CDR3 is CASSLQGIGTGELFF. CDR3 DNA sequence: TGTGCCAGCAGCTTGCAGGGAATAGGGACCGGGGAGCTGTTTTTT. V usage is TRBV7-2 and J usage is TRBJ2-2; a weak D match, TRBD1 (5 bases). V lost 3 bases, J lost 5 bases, and 13 bases lay in between. CDR3 length: 15 amino acids. Looked up from germline, CDR1 is SGHTA and CDR2 is FQGNSA.

The V gene is TRBV6-5, the J gene TRBJ2-2; D gene unclear. Trimming pared 6 bases from V and 4 bases from J, leaving 12 bases between. This CDR3 contains 14 residues. Germline values: CDR1 MNHEY, CDR2 SVGAGI. CDR3 DNA sequence: TGTGCCAGCAGCCGAGAGCGCGCCACCGGGGAGCTGTTTTTT. Protein sequence: CASSRERATGELFF.

The rearrangement uses TRBV9 and TRBJ2-1; 7 positions match TRBD1. The germline CDR1 and CDR2 sequences are SGDLS and YYNGEE. This CDR3 is 16 amino acids long. With V trimmed by 0 bases and J by 5 bases, 8 bases remained unmatched. CDR3 amino acids: CASSVGDSVGDNEQFF. The CDR3 DNA is TGTGCCAGCAGCGTAGGGGACAGCGTAGGGGACAATGAGCAGTTCTTC.

The V gene is TRBV28, the J gene TRBJ1-1; 9 bases are shared with TRBD1. Germline V gene sequence: CDR1 MDHEN, CDR2 SYDVKM. J was trimmed by 1 base and V by 4 bases; bases with no gene match: 4. This CDR3 spans 15 amino acids. CDR3 DNA sequence: TGTGCCAGCAGTTCCACAGGGGGCTGGAACACTGAAGCTTTCTTT. As protein: CASSSTGGWNTEAFF. The full variable domain, rest sourced from reference TRBV28 and TRBJ1-1, is DVKVTQSSRYLVKRTGEKVFLECVQDMDHENMFWYRQDPGLGLRLIYFSYDVKMKEKGDIPEGYSVSREKKERFSLILESASTNQTSMYLCASSSTGGWNTEAFFGQGTRLTVV.

V gene TRBV9 combines with J gene TRBJ2-7, with 11 bases aligning to TRBD1. Trimming took 2 bases from V and 1 from J; bases not matched to a gene: 11. Germline V CDR1 and CDR2: SGDLS, YYNGEE. The CDR3 sequence is 18 residues long. The DNA of the CDR3 is TGTGCCAGCAGCGTGGGGACAGGGGGAGGGCAGTCGTCCTACGAGCAGTACGTC. It is translated as CASSVGTGGGQSSYEQYV.

For the CDR3, the DNA is TGTGCCAGCAGTCGGACTAGCGGGACCCAAGAGACCCAGTACTTC. Protein product: CASSRTSGTQETQYF. J is TRBJ2-5 and V is TRBV6-6, with 12 bases fitting TRBD2. Germline V gives CDR1 MNHNY, CDR2 SVGAGI (reference sequence). V gave up 5 bases and J gave up 1 base; unmatched junction bases: 2. The CDR3 covers 15 residues.

The chain links TRBV18 to TRBJ1-5, with D possibly being TRBD1 (6 bases). V was cut by 3 bases and J by 3 bases, with 15 bases left in between. Germline V lookup: CDR1 KGHSH, CDR2 LQKENI. The CDR3 consists of 16 residues. The CDR3 region has the DNA TGTGCCAGCTCACCCGACGCTGCAGGGGTCAATCAGCCCCAGCATTTT. Protein sequence: CASSPDAAGVNQPQHF. The whole variable domain, remainder taken from reference TRBV18 and TRBJ1-5, is NAGVMQNPRHLVRRRGQEARLRCSPMKGHSHVYWYRQLPEEGLKFMVYLQKENIIDESGMPKERFSAEFPKEGPSILRIQQVVRGDSAAYFCASSPDAAGVNQPQHFGDGTRLSIL.

The chain links TRBV30 to TRBJ2-5, with TRBD1 identical over 7 bases. The CDR3 is 14 amino acids. V gave up 5 bases and J gave up 3 bases; unmatched junction bases: 9. Germline V gene lookup returns CDR1 GTSNPN and CDR2 SVGIG (reference sequence). CDR3 DNA: TGTGCCTGGGACACAGGGGTGGGAAAAGAGACCCAGTACTTC. It yields the protein CAWDTGVGKETQYF. Looking up the rest from reference TRBV30 and TRBJ2-5 gives the full variable domain: SQTIHQWPATLVQPVGSPLSLECTVEGTSNPNLYWYRQAAGRGLQLLFYSVGIGQISSEVPQNLSASRPQDRQFILSSKKLLLSDSGFYLCAWDTGVGKETQYFGPGTRLLVL.

This clone was seen only a few times. V usage is TRBV2 and J usage is TRBJ1-2, with a tentative D call TRBD1 (6 bases). Trimming stripped 6 bases from V and 4 bases from J, with 12 bases between. The germline V gene has CDR1 SNHLY and CDR2 FYNNEI. The CDR3 is 13 residues long. CDR3 sequence: CASRGQTSYGYTF. As DNA, the CDR3 is TGTGCCAGCAGAGGACAGACCAGCTATGGCTACACCTTC.

The chain joins TRBV19 to TRBJ2-7; TRBD1 or TRBD2 may be the D gene (5 bases each). V was cut by 3 bases and J by 2 bases, with 11 bases left in between. The V gene's germline CDR1 is LNHDA and CDR2 SQIVND (reference sequence). CDR3 size: 14 residues. In DNA, the CDR3 is TGTGCCAGTAGTATGTGGGACGGACCCTACGAGCAGTACTTC. It is translated as CASSMWDGPYEQYF.

This clone has a handful of counts. The genes are TRBV11-3 and TRBJ2-2; 12 bases fit TRBD2. The ends lost 5 bases at V and 8 bases at J; junction bases unmatched: 12. Germline loops: CDR1 SGHNT, CDR2 YENEEA. The CDR3 runs 17 residues. This CDR3 is CASSRPTSGRFEGELFF. The DNA for the CDR3 is TGTGCCAGCAGCCGCCCCACTAGCGGGAGGTTTGAAGGGGAGCTGTTTTTT.

The chain links TRBV19 to TRBJ2-7; D remains ambiguous. CDR1 is LNHDA, CDR2 SQIVND, per germline (reference sequence). Trimming left V 3 bases short and J 3 bases short, with 15 bases between. CDR3 length: 15 residues. CDR3 sequence: CASSISVDNYYEQYV. In nucleotides, the CDR3 is TGTGCCAGTAGTATCTCGGTCGACAATTACTACGAGCAGTACGTC.

This chain links TRBV7-8 with TRBJ2-2, with unresolved D. Deletions cut 1 base from V and 2 bases from J, with 8 bases between. CDR1 SGHVS and CDR2 FQNEAQ come from the germline V gene. The CDR3 extends over 15 amino acids. CDR3 DNA: TGTGCCAGCAGCTTAGGTTCTGGAAACACCGGGGAGCTGTTTTTT. Translating it yields CASSLGSGNTGELFF.

This rearrangement joins TRBV7-9 to TRBJ1-4, with TRBD1 matching 8 bases. The germline V gene encodes CDR1 SEHNR and CDR2 FQNEAQ (reference sequence). Trimming took 5 bases from V and 8 from J; bases not matched to a gene: 10. This CDR3 region has 15 residues. CDR3 bases: TGTGCCAGCAGCCCCCGGACAGGGTTGACGGAAAAACTGTTTTTT. Translating gives CASSPRTGLTEKLFF.

The chain couples TRBV9 to TRBJ2-3; TRBD2 matches 9 bases. From germline, CDR1 is SGDLS and CDR2 YYNGEE. CDR3 size: 14 residues. J lost 0 bases, V lost 6 bases, and 2 bases had no gene match. The CDR3 sequence: CASNAGGSTDTQYF. DNA of the CDR3: TGTGCCAGCAATGCGGGAGGGAGCACAGATACGCAGTATTTT. The entire variable domain, with the rest obtained from reference TRBV9 and TRBJ2-3, is as follows: DSGVTQTPKHLITATGQRVTLRCSPRSGDLSVYWYQQSLDQGLQFLIQYYNGEERAKGNILERFSAQQFPDLHSELNLSSLELGDSALYFCASNAGGSTDTQYFGPGTRLTVL.

V usage is TRBV19 and J usage is TRBJ1-2, with TRBD1 identical over 12 bases. This CDR3 is 12 amino acids long. With 10 bases clipped from V and 6 bases from J, the junction kept 3 bases outside the gene matches. Looked up from germline, CDR1 is LNHDA and CDR2 is SQIVND (reference sequence). As DNA, the CDR3 is TGTGCCACGGGACAGGGGGCAAATGGCTACACCTTC. Encoded protein: CATGQGANGYTF.

This clone showed up just a few times. The rearrangement joins TRBV4-2 to TRBJ2-1, with D tentatively TRBD2 (5 bases). V lost 2 bases to trimming and J lost 6 bases, with 14 bases between them. The germline V gene has CDR1 LGHNA and CDR2 YNFKEQ. The CDR3 runs to 15 residues. Here the CDR3 reads CASSQNNGEFNEQFF. CDR3 bases: TGTGCCAGCAGCCAAAACAACGGGGAGTTCAATGAGCAGTTCTTC.

V gene TRBV11-2 combines with J gene TRBJ2-7; D may correspond to TRBD1 or TRBD2 (6 bases each). Looked up from germline, CDR1 is SGHAT and CDR2 is FQNNGV. The CDR3 totals 13 residues. V lost 5 bases and J 6 bases, leaving 14 bases between the germline ends. The CDR3 loop reads CASSRGPGAEQYV. The CDR3 DNA reads as TGTGCCAGCAGCCGAGGCCCGGGGGCCGAGCAGTACGTC.

V and J are TRBV5-8 and TRBJ2-1; D remains ambiguous. Trimming cost V 0 bases and J 3 bases, with 10 bases left between them. From germline, CDR1 is SGHTS and CDR2 YDEGEE. The CDR3 is 15 residues long. CDR3 bases: TGTGCCAGCAGCTTGGGTGGCAGAATCTACAATGAGCAGTTCTTC. It encodes CASSLGGRIYNEQFF.

V usage is TRBV5-6 and J usage is TRBJ2-1, with TRBD2 matching 11 bases. Germline CDR1 reads SGHDT; CDR2 reads YYEEEE. With 0 bases clipped from V and 9 bases from J, the junction kept 14 bases outside the gene matches. This CDR3 has 18 amino acids. CDR3 in DNA: TGTGCCAGCAGCTTGGTTGTGACTAGCGGGGTTCCCCGGGGTGAGCAGTTCTTC. Residues: CASSLVVTSGVPRGEQFF.